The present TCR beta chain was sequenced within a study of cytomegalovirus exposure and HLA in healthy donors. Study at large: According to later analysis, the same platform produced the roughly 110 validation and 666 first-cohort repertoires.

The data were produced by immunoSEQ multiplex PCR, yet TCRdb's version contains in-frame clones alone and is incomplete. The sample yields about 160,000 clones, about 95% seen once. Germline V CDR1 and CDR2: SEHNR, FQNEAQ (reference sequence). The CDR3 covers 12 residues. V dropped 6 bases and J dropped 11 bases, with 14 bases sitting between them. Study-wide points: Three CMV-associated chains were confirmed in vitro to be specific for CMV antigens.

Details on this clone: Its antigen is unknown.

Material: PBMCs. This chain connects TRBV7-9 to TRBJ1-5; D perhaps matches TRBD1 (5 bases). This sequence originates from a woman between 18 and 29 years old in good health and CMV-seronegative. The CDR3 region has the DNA TGTGCCAGCAGTCAGGAGGGGAGGACCCAGCATTTT. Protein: CASSQEGRTQHF.